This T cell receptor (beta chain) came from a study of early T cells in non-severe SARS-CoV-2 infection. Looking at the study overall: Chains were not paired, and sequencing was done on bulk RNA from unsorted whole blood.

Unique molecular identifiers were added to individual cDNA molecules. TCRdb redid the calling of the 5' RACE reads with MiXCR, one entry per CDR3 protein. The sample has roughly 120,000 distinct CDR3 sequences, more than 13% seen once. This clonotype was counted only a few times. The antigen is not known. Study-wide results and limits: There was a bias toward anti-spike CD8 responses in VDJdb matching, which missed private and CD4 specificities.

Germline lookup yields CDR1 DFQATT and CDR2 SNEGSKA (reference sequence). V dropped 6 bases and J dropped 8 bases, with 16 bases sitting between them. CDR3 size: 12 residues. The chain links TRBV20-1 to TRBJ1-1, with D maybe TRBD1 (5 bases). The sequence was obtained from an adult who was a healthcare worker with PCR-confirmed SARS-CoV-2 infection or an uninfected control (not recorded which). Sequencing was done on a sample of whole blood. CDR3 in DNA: TGCAGTGCCACAGGAGGTAGGAAGGAAGCTTTCTTT. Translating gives CSATGGRKEAFF.